These T cell receptor beta chains were read from a single sample in a study of response to subunit inactivated influenza vaccine. TCRdb re-derived calls from the RT-PCR reads in MiXCR, one entry per CDR3 protein. Of 860,000 or so distinct CDR3 sequences in the sample, approximately 21% were seen once. The specimen comprised PBMCs from blood, sampled 4 to 6 days after vaccination. The receptors here all came from a man aged 50 to 60 who received an inactivated influenza vaccine. Both conserved end residues are part of each CDR3. The order of the fields is CDR3 length, V gene, clone size, D gene, J gene, CDR3 DNA, CDR3 protein. A D gene is named only where the DNA matches it firmly. Expanded clones are given a class, and other clones once, few, many or no size at all.

16	TRBV10-1	-	TRBD2	TRBJ2-3	TGCGCCAGCAGTGAGTATGGACTAGCGAGCACAGATACGCAGTATTTT	CASSEYGLASTDTQYF
15	TRBV10-3	few	-	TRBJ2-6	TGTGCCATCAGTGATGGAAGCTCTGGGGCCAACGTCCTGACTTTC	CAISDGSSGANVLTF
13	TRBV6-1	-	-	TRBJ2-1	TGTGCCAGCAGAACCCCCGGGAGCAATGAGCAGTTCTTC	CASRTPGSNEQFF
13	TRBV12-3/TRBV12-4	-	TRBD1	TRBJ1-1	TGTGCCAGCAGATTCGGACAGGTTGCTGAAGCTTTCTTT	CASRFGQVAEAFF
15	TRBV7-9	-	-	TRBJ2-3	TGTGCCAGCAGCTTAGTGGAGGGAAGCACAGATACGCAGTATTTT	CASSLVEGSTDTQYF
13	TRBV7-8	-	-	TRBJ2-3	TGTGCCAGCAGCTTAGCCATTAGGGATACGCAGTATTTT	CASSLAIRDTQYF
15	TRBV10-3	few	TRBD2	TRBJ2-3	TGTGCCATCAAGGCAGCGGGACCTAGCACAGATACGCAGTATTTT	CAIKAAGPSTDTQYF
13	TRBV20-1	few	-	TRBJ1-1	TGCAGTGCTGGGGGCCTGTTGAACACTGAAGCTTTCTTT	CSAGGLLNTEAFF
13	TRBV29-1	many	TRBD2	TRBJ2-1	TGCAGCACGGGGGGGGGTAACTACAATGAGCAGTTCTTC	CSTGGGNYNEQFF
15	TRBV20-1	-	-	TRBJ2-7	TGCAGTGCGCCCCCCCCGGAAAGGGGCTCCTACGAGCAGTACTTC	CSAPPPERGSYEQYF
17	TRBV5-6	many	TRBD2	TRBJ2-2	TGTGCCAGCAGCTTTAGTCTAGCGGTATCGAACACCGGGGAGCTGTTTTTT	CASSFSLAVSNTGELFF
13	TRBV10-3	few	-	TRBJ2-1	TGTGCCATCAGTGACCTCGAAGACAATGAGCAGTTCTTC	CAISDLEDNEQFF
15	TRBV2	-	TRBD1	TRBJ2-1	TGTGCCAGAAGTGGGACCCGGACAGGGTACAATGAGCAGTTCTTC	CARSGTRTGYNEQFF
15	TRBV7-2	-	TRBD2	TRBJ2-1	TGTGCCAGCAGCTTAGCACCGGGGGGCTACAATGAGCAGTTCTTC	CASSLAPGGYNEQFF
11	TRBV20-1	-	-	TRBJ2-2	TGCAGTGCTAAAGGTCCCGGGGAGCTGTTTTTT	CSAKGPGELFF
15	TRBV5-1	-	-	TRBJ2-2	TGCGCCAGCAGCTTTGGCGGACATGAGACCGGGGAGCTGTTTTTT	CASSFGGHETGELFF
13	TRBV30	few	-	TRBJ1-2	TGTGCCTGGAGGCCTCTCGCGGCCTATGGCTACACCTTC	CAWRPLAAYGYTF
15	TRBV4-2	many	TRBD2	TRBJ2-1	TGTGCCAGCAGCCTACTTCCGGGGGGGACCGATGAGCAGTTCTTC	CASSLLPGGTDEQFF